This T cell receptor (beta chain) is drawn from a study of PD-1 blockade in mismatch repair-deficient tumors. All patients were mismatch repair deficient, assessed by either PCR or immunohistochemistry. Generated by immunoSEQ multiplex PCR, the TCRdb table keeps only in-frame clones and is missing some. The table shows more than 95,000 clones, with approximately 90% occurring only once. For this clone: What it binds is unknown.

CDR1 MGHRA and CDR2 YSYEKL come from the germline V gene. Losses at the gene ends were 0 bases for V and 6 bases for J; bases not matched to a gene: 5. This CDR3 region has 15 residues. Study findings and constraints: Rapid post-treatment expansion, then contraction, generally preceding radiologic response, marked tumor-resident clones.

The sequence derives from an adult with mismatch repair-deficient cancer. V usage is TRBV4-1 and J usage is TRBJ2-3; TRBD2 aligns across 8 bases. Source: peripheral blood, taken 44 weeks after starting pembrolizumab. The CDR3 region has the DNA TGCGCCAGCAGCCAAGAAGGACTAGCCGGCGATACGCAGTATTTT. Protein: CASSQEGLAGDTQYF.